Each of the 2 T cell receptor beta chains below was sequenced from the same sample in a study of STAT5B mutations in CD4+ large granular lymphocyte leukemia. The assay was immunoSEQ multiplex PCR, and TCRdb's table has in-frame clones only and misses some. The sample has 25,000 to 30,000 clones; under 80% are singletons. Material: CD4+ T cells from blood buffy coats. Every receptor here comes from a human donor in good health.

About this clone: Other DNA sequences within the sample encode an identical CDR3. The chain carries TRBV29-1 and TRBJ1-1; D ambiguous. Germline CDR1 is SQVTM and CDR2 is ANQGSEA. This CDR3 comprises 13 residues. Trimming took off 0 bases at V and 1 base at J, with 6 bases between the two ends. The CDR3: CSVEDLGNTEAFF. DNA for the CDR3: TGCAGCGTTGAAGATCTGGGGAACACTGAAGCTTTCTTT.

This chain joins TRBV18 and TRBJ2-2, with TRBD2 matching 11 bases. V lost 2 bases to trimming and J lost 3 bases; unmatched junction nucleotides: 5. CDR1 and CDR2 from the germline V gene are KGHSH and LQKENI. The CDR3 covers 17 residues. The CDR3 here is CASSPSTSGIDTGELFF. CDR3 bases: TGTGCCAGCTCACCATCGACTAGCGGGATAGACACCGGGGAGCTGTTTTTT.